This T cell receptor beta chain was recovered during a study of T cells in Graves' hyperthyroidism and ophthalmopathy. Findings of the study overall: The model predicted ophthalmopathy a median roughly six months before onset.

This clonotype was recorded at least ten times. Its specificity is unknown. From RNA transcripts, TCR beta CDR3 regions were amplified. The HTBI primer set served for first-round RT-PCR of the TCR CDR3. In TCRdb, the multiplex PCR reads were re-called with MiXCR into one record per CDR3 protein. The data show about 770,000 distinct CDR3 sequences, 18% seen once. Trimming took 4 bases from V and 1 from J, leaving 12 bases between them. The CDR3 covers 15 residues. Germline CDR1 and CDR2: KGHDR and SFDVKD. Uncontrolled infection, other autoimmune disease, pregnancy or lactation excluded patients. Blood was sampled at initial diagnosis of hyperthyroidism, prior to onset of any ophthalmopathy symptoms. Source material for PBMCs was roughly 10 ml fresh peripheral blood.

The chain links TRBV24-1 to TRBJ2-5; a weak D match, TRBD1 (5 bases). The sequence came from a woman aged 45-59 years with Graves' hyperthyroidism that later progressed to Graves' ophthalmopathy. The sample taken for sequencing was blood. The CDR3 sequence: CATSDFGQGQETQYF. The CDR3 DNA sequence: TGTGCCACCAGTGACTTCGGACAAGGCCAAGAGACCCAGTACTTC.